The 18 T cell receptor beta chains below all came from one sample that was sequenced in a study of graft-versus-host responses after intestinal transplantation. Data came from immunoSEQ multiplex PCR; TCRdb stores just in-frame clones and leaves some out. This table has approximately 6,300 clones, about a fifth appearing once. Sequenced here: alloreactive CD4+ T cells from a mixed lymphocyte reaction culture, sampled before transplantation. Subset defined: CFSE-low proliferating T cells sorted from roughly six-day pre-transplant mixed lymphocyte reaction (GvH or HvG direction). The receptor set was obtained from a human patient who was an organ donor for intestinal transplantation.

This clone was counted only a few times. This sequence joins TRBV19 and TRBJ2-7; a possible D gene is TRBD1 (6 bases). From germline, CDR1 is LNHDA and CDR2 SQIVND (reference sequence). V gave up 4 bases and J gave up 3 bases, with 13 bases separating them. This CDR3 has 14 residues. CDR3 sequence reads: CASSTQGTGYEQYF. For the CDR3, the DNA is TGTGCCAGTAGTACTCAGGGGACCGGCTACGAGCAGTACTTC.

This clone was counted only a few times. This sequence joins TRBV5-1 and TRBJ1-1; a possible D gene is TRBD1 (5 bases). The V gene lost 1 base and the J gene lost 0 bases, with 10 bases spanning the gap. Germline lookup yields CDR1 SGHRS and CDR2 YFSETQ. The CDR3 sequence is 15 residues long. The CDR3, as DNA: TGCGCCAGCAGCTTGAGGCAGGGAATGAACACTGAAGCTTTCTTT. It yields the protein CASSLRQGMNTEAFF.

This clone is judged medium-sized (0.01 to 0.1%). V is TRBV16 and J is TRBJ1-2; possibly TRBD1 for D (6 bases). The length of the CDR3 is 17 residues. V was cut by 2 bases and J by 3 bases, with 19 bases left in between. Germline CDR1 and CDR2: KGHSY and FQNENV. DNA of the CDR3: TGTGCCAGCAGCCAAGGGGGGCCTCTTCTTCGTGACTATGGCTACACCTTC. Its translation is CASSQGGPLLRDYGYTF.

In its sample, this clone was seen a few times. The chain recombines TRBV5-1 with TRBJ1-2; TRBD1 is a possible D gene (5 bases). In germline, CDR1 is SGHRS, CDR2 YFSETQ. This CDR3 comprises 13 residues. Trimming took 3 bases from V and 1 from J, leaving 7 bases between them. The CDR3 loop is CASSSGGNYGYTF. CDR3 nucleotides: TGCGCCAGCAGCTCCGGGGGTAACTATGGCTACACCTTC.

The rearrangement links TRBV6-1 to TRBJ2-3, with 8 bases fitting TRBD1. This CDR3 spans 15 amino acids. Per the germline V gene, CDR1 is MNHNS and CDR2 is SASEGT. Trimming cost V 6 bases and J 2 bases; bases outside gene matches: 7. The CDR3 nucleotides read TGTGCCAGCAGCTCCGGACAGGGTGTCACAGATACGCAGTATTTT. This translates into CASSSGQGVTDTQYF.

There are a few counts of this clone. The chain recombines TRBV6-6 with TRBJ1-2, with D perhaps matching TRBD1 (5 bases). The CDR3 runs to 13 residues. Looked up from germline, CDR1 is MNHNY and CDR2 is SVGAGI (reference sequence). The V end was cut by 9 bases, the J end by 4 bases, with 15 bases between. This chain's CDR3 is CASRARGGYGYTF. The DNA for the CDR3 is TGTGCCAGTCGGGCACGGGGGGGCTATGGCTACACCTTC.

The chain employs TRBV5-6 and TRBJ2-2; the match to TRBD2 covers 10 bases. The CDR3 is 16 amino acids. Germline trimming cut 0 bases from V and 7 bases from J; bases unmatched to any gene: 6. Germline V CDR1 and CDR2: SGHDT, YYEEEE. CDR3 in amino acids: CASSLAAGGPGGELFF. The CDR3 nucleotides are TGTGCCAGCAGCTTGGCAGCGGGGGGGCCTGGCGGGGAGCTGTTTTTT.

This clone came up a few times. The chain links TRBV7-3 to TRBJ2-3; D unclear. The CDR3 runs to 13 residues. Trimming cost V 2 bases and J 1 base, with 4 bases left between them. Germline lookup yields CDR1 SGHTA and CDR2 FQGTGA. The CDR3 nucleotides read TGTGCCAGCAGCTTATGGGGCACAGATACGCAGTATTTT. Translating gives CASSLWGTDTQYF.

This clone was counted only a few times. The chain employs TRBV11-1 and TRBJ2-1; D gene uncertain. The CDR3 sequence is 12 residues long. The V end lost 1 base, the J end lost 5 bases, and 3 bases lay between the germline ends. The germline V gene encodes CDR1 SGHAT and CDR2 FQDESV (reference sequence). CDR3 DNA sequence: TGTGCCAGCAGCTTAGAGAACAATGAGCAGTTCTTC. Its protein is CASSLENNEQFF.

The chain recombines TRBV25-1 with TRBJ1-5, with a weak D call TRBD1 (5 bases). The CDR3 consists of 14 residues. CDR1 is MGHDK and CDR2 is SYGVNS in the germline V gene. Trimming stripped 1 base from V and 9 bases from J, with 13 bases between. CDR3 nucleotide sequence: TGTGCCAGCAGTGAATTGGAAGGGACGGGGCCCCAGCATTTT. Its protein product is CASSELEGTGPQHF.

In this sample, this clone turned up a few times. The chain joins TRBV18 to TRBJ2-3; D possibly corresponds to TRBD1 (5 bases). CDR3 length: 16 amino acids. The germline V gene encodes CDR1 KGHSH and CDR2 LQKENI. The ends were cut back, 4 bases at V and 2 bases at J, with 16 bases in the middle. This CDR3 reads CASSQTGGALTDTQYF. CDR3 sequence (DNA): TGTGCCAGCTCACAAACCGGTGGGGCCCTCACAGATACGCAGTATTTT.

The sample holds a few counts of this clone. The chain links TRBV9 to TRBJ2-3; D is unresolved. Germline lookup yields CDR1 SGDLS and CDR2 YYNGEE. The CDR3 contains 15 residues. Trimming cost V 0 bases and J 2 bases, with 10 bases left between them. CDR3 nucleotides: TGTGCCAGCAGCGTAGTACCTTGGGCCACAGATACGCAGTATTTT. Translating gives CASSVVPWATDTQYF.

This sequence joins TRBV11-2 and TRBJ2-7; no firm D call. V lost 5 bases and J lost 9, with 23 bases in between. The germline gives CDR1 SGHAT, CDR2 FQNNGV. CDR3 size: 15 residues. CDR3 region: CASSKRDGSPLGQYF. The DNA for the CDR3 is TGTGCCAGCAGCAAAAGAGATGGCAGTCCTTTGGGGCAGTACTTC.

The chain carries TRBV4-3 and TRBJ2-5, with unresolved D. CDR1 and CDR2 from the germline V gene are LGHNA and YSLEER. The CDR3 loop spans 15 amino acids. V lost 0 bases and J lost 0, with 8 bases in between. The CDR3 coding sequence is TGCGCCAGCAGCCAAGATTCCCAAGACCAAGAGACCCAGTACTTC. Its translation is CASSQDSQDQETQYF.

The J gene is TRBJ1-2, the V gene TRBV7-4; TRBD1 is a possible D gene (5 bases). Trimming shortened V by 5 bases and J by 5 bases, and 12 bases separated the two germline ends. The CDR3 sequence is 13 residues long. Germline V gene sequence: CDR1 SGHVT, CDR2 SQSDAQ. CDR3 in DNA: TGTGCCAGCAGCCCCGAAGGGGCTTATGGCTACACCTTC. Residues: CASSPEGAYGYTF.

There are a few counts of this clone. The V call is TRBV6-8, the J call TRBJ2-7; maybe TRBD1 (6 bases). V was trimmed by 2 bases and J by 6 bases, leaving 17 bases between them. CDR1 is MNHGY, CDR2 SAAAGT, per germline. The CDR3 extends over 15 amino acids. The CDR3 DNA reads as TGTGCCAGCAGTTACGGGTACTTGGGGGCTCTCGAGCAGTACTTC. Its protein is CASSYGYLGALEQYF.

V is TRBV5-6 and J is TRBJ2-6; D uncertain. Trimming took off 7 bases at V and 5 bases at J, with 13 bases between the two ends. CDR3 length: 14 amino acids. Germline V gene lookup returns CDR1 SGHDT and CDR2 YYEEEE. CDR3 DNA: TGTGCCAGCGAGTCACAAAGTCGGGCCAACGTCCTGACTTTC. This encodes CASESQSRANVLTF.

V gene TRBV5-4 combines with J gene TRBJ2-5; 9 bases align to TRBD2. CDR1 and CDR2 (germline): SGHNT, YYREEE (reference sequence). Unmatched junction bases numbered 2, after V lost 0 bases and J lost 2 bases. The CDR3 loop spans 15 amino acids. The CDR3 is CASSLGLAAQETQYF. The CDR3 DNA reads TGTGCCAGCAGCTTGGGACTAGCGGCTCAAGAGACCCAGTACTTC.